Following are 23 T cell receptor beta chains from one sample sequenced in a study of blood T cell repertoires in COVID-19. Method: immunoSEQ multiplex PCR; TCRdb's copy keeps in-frame clones and lacks some. The data show just over 300,000 clones, with roughly 89% seen just once and approximately 9% held by the top ten. What was sequenced was PBMCs or T cells enriched from blood (not recorded which). Receptor source: a young woman who had recovered from COVID-19.

The V call is TRBV18, the J call TRBJ1-6; D uncertain. The V gene lost 2 bases and the J gene lost 0 bases, with 8 bases spanning the gap. This CDR3 has 16 residues. Germline CDR1 is KGHSH and CDR2 is LQKENI. The CDR3 loop reads CASSPAASSYNSPLHF. The CDR3, as DNA: TGTGCCAGCTCACCAGCGGCGAGCTCCTATAATTCACCCCTCCACTTT.

CDR3 residues: CASSIAARGSNQPQHF. CDR3 in DNA: TGTGCCAGTAGTATAGCTGCCAGGGGTAGCAATCAGCCCCAGCATTTT. V and J are TRBV19 and TRBJ1-5; D is possibly TRBD1 (6 bases). V gave up 1 base and J gave up 0 bases, with 10 bases separating them. CDR1 and CDR2 from the germline V gene are LNHDA and SQIVND (reference sequence). The CDR3 contains 16 residues.

This chain connects TRBV7-2 to TRBJ2-5; D is perhaps TRBD1 (5 bases). CDR3 size: 14 residues. Deletions cut 1 base from V and 5 bases from J, with 11 bases between. Germline V gene lookup returns CDR1 SGHTA and CDR2 FQGNSA. The CDR3 bases are TGTGCCAGCAGCTTAGACTCAGGGTCCGAGACCCAGTACTTC. Translation gives CASSLDSGSETQYF. Full variable domain (remainder filled in from reference TRBV7-2 and TRBJ2-5): GAGVSQSPSNKVTEKGKDVELRCDPISGHTALYWYRQSLGQGLEFLIYFQGNSAPDKSGLPSDRFSAERTGGSVSTLTIQRTQQEDSAVYLCASSLDSGSETQYFGPGTRLLVL.

The chain couples TRBV6-5 to TRBJ2-7; possible D gene TRBD1, 5 bases. With 5 bases removed from V and 7 bases from J, the gap between germline ends came to 18 bases. Germline V gene lookup returns CDR1 MNHEY and CDR2 SVGAGI. This CDR3 has 14 amino acids. CDR3 in amino acids: CASSPPGRVGEQYF. CDR3 sequence (DNA): TGTGCCAGCAGTCCACCGGGCAGGGTGGGGGAGCAGTACTTC.

V is TRBV5-1 and J is TRBJ2-5, with TRBD1 matching over 8 bases. CDR3 length: 15 amino acids. Unmatched junction bases numbered 5, after V lost 0 bases and J lost 4 bases. CDR1 is SGHRS, CDR2 YFSETQ, per germline. CDR3 nucleotides: TGCGCCAGCAGCTTGGTAGGACAGGGAGCAGAGACCCAGTACTTC. It translates to CASSLVGQGAETQYF.

This chain uses TRBV5-3 with TRBJ2-4, with 10 nucleotides matching TRBD2. TRBV5-3 is an ORF; its function is uncertain. The CDR3 runs 15 residues. J lost 4 bases, V lost 1 base, and 2 bases had no gene match. The CDR3 DNA reads as TGTGCCAGAAGCTTGACTAGCGGGGATAAAAACATTCAGTACTTC. Translating it yields CARSLTSGDKNIQYF.

The chain couples TRBV28 to TRBJ1-4; TRBD1 is a possible D gene (5 bases). The CDR3 has 15 amino acids. V shed 4 bases and J shed 3 bases, with 12 bases lying between them. Germline CDR1 MDHEN, CDR2 SYDVKM. CDR3 region: CASSSGGKANEKLFF. CDR3 bases: TGTGCCAGCAGTTCTGGGGGGAAGGCTAATGAAAAACTGTTTTTT.

The rearrangement links TRBV9 to TRBJ2-1, with 7 bases that match TRBD2. The CDR3 is made up of 16 amino acids. The trim removed 0 bases at V and 7 bases at J, leaving 10 bases unmatched. The V gene's germline CDR1 is SGDLS and CDR2 YYNGEE. CDR3 residues: CASSVAMGGSRNEQFF. CDR3 nucleotides: TGTGCCAGCAGCGTAGCTATGGGCGGGAGTAGAAATGAGCAGTTCTTC.

This sequence joins TRBV6-5 and TRBJ2-2; no firm D call. The germline gives CDR1 MNHEY, CDR2 SVGAGI. Trimming pared 7 bases from V and 0 bases from J, leaving 9 bases between. The CDR3 has 14 amino acids. CDR3 bases: TGTGCCAGCACCCCACGGGCGAACACCGGGGAGCTGTTTTTT. As protein: CASTPRANTGELFF.

This clone was recorded only once. The chain has TRBV7-2 and TRBJ2-7, with 9 bases aligning to TRBD2. CDR1 SGHTA and CDR2 FQGNSA come from the germline V gene. V gave up 5 bases and J gave up 0 bases; unmatched junction bases: 5. The CDR3 runs 15 residues. CDR3 sequence: CASSTSSGISYEQYF. CDR3 DNA sequence: TGTGCCAGCAGCACCTCTAGCGGGATCTCCTACGAGCAGTACTTC.

V gene TRBV7-2 combines with J gene TRBJ2-1; D unclear. CDR1 SGHTA and CDR2 FQGNSA come from the germline V gene. Trimming cost V 2 bases and J 4 bases, with 9 bases left between them. This CDR3 spans 14 amino acids. The CDR3 protein is CASSLTGPYNEQFF. The DNA of the CDR3 is TGTGCCAGCAGCTTAACGGGTCCTTACAATGAGCAGTTCTTC.

This clone has just a few counts. V is TRBV11-2 and J is TRBJ1-1, with TRBD1 matching over 10 bases. Germline lookup yields CDR1 SGHAT and CDR2 FQNNGV. This CDR3 is 18 amino acids long. The V gene end was trimmed by 5 bases and the J gene end by 3 bases; junction bases not matched to a gene: 15. The CDR3 DNA reads as TGTGCCAGCAGCCCTCGGGACAGGGGTTTTCTTCTTCACACTGAAGCTTTCTTT. Encoded protein: CASSPRDRGFLLHTEAFF. The full variable domain, its missing parts supplied by reference TRBV11-2 and TRBJ1-1, is EAGVAQSPRYKIIEKRQSVAFWCNPISGHATLYWYQQILGQGPKLLIQFQNNGVVDDSQLPKDRFSAERLKGVDSTLKIQPAKLEDSAVYLCASSPRDRGFLLHTEAFFGQGTRLTVV.

In nucleotides, the CDR3 is TGTGCCAGCAGCTTTGACAGGAGCTCCTACGAGCAGTACTTC. Residues: CASSFDRSSYEQYF. The gene calls are TRBV7-2 and TRBJ2-7; perhaps TRBD1 as D (6 bases). Deletions cut 3 bases from V and 0 bases from J, with 9 bases between. The V gene's germline CDR1 is SGHTA and CDR2 FQGNSA. The CDR3 totals 14 residues.

The J gene is TRBJ2-3, the V gene TRBV12-3 or TRBV12-4; D not resolved. Trimming took 4 bases from V and 2 from J, leaving 7 bases between them. The CDR3 is 13 residues long. The CDR3: CASSYTPTDTQYF. The CDR3 DNA is TGTGCCAGCAGTTATACTCCCACAGATACGCAGTATTTT.

The V gene is TRBV30, the J gene TRBJ1-1, with 7 nucleotides matching TRBD1. In germline, CDR1 is GTSNPN, CDR2 SVGIG (reference sequence). After removal of 0 bases from V and 5 bases from J, the junction contained 12 bases not matched to a gene. The CDR3 is 16 residues long. The CDR3 region is CAWSVRPGGFFTEAFF. The DNA for the CDR3 is TGTGCCTGGAGTGTACGACCAGGGGGATTCTTTACTGAAGCTTTCTTT. The entire variable domain, with the rest obtained from reference TRBV30 and TRBJ1-1, is as follows: SQTIHQWPATLVQPVGSPLSLECTVEGTSNPNLYWYRQAAGRGLQLLFYSVGIGQISSEVPQNLSASRPQDRQFILSSKKLLLSDSGFYLCAWSVRPGGFFTEAFFGQGTRLTVV.

The chain recombines TRBV24-1 with TRBJ2-3; D uncertain. V lost 5 bases to trimming and J lost 0 bases, with 8 bases between them. The CDR3 has 14 residues. Germline V gives CDR1 KGHDR, CDR2 SFDVKD. The CDR3 loop reads CATSVDSSTDTQYF. The DNA of the CDR3 is TGTGCCACCAGTGTTGATAGTAGCACAGATACGCAGTATTTT.

Remarks on this clone: Within the sample, other DNA sequences also encode this same CDR3. The chain employs TRBV19 and TRBJ1-2; 7 nucleotides agree with TRBD1. The germline CDR1 and CDR2 sequences are LNHDA and SQIVND (reference sequence). J gave up 4 bases and V 4 bases, and 0 bases lay outside the gene matches. The CDR3 is 12 amino acids. CDR3 residues: CASSNRGYGYTF. The CDR3 DNA is TGTGCCAGTAGTAACAGGGGCTATGGCTACACCTTC.

This sequence joins TRBV28 and TRBJ1-4, with 9 nucleotides matching TRBD1. CDR1 and CDR2 from the germline V gene are MDHEN and SYDVKM. The junction had 10 bases not matched to a gene; V was cut back by 5 bases and J by 6 bases. The CDR3 is made up of 16 amino acids. CDR3 region: CASSPTLGTGYEKLFF. In nucleotides, the CDR3 is TGTGCCAGCAGTCCCACACTCGGGACAGGGTATGAAAAACTGTTTTTT.

The chain recombines TRBV28 with TRBJ2-5; 11 nucleotides line up with TRBD2. With V trimmed by 7 bases and J by 2 bases, 6 bases remained unmatched. The CDR3 runs to 15 residues. Germline V gene lookup returns CDR1 MDHEN and CDR2 SYDVKM. The CDR3 loop reads CASNTRLAGQETQYF. The CDR3, as DNA: TGTGCCAGCAATACCCGACTAGCGGGGCAAGAGACCCAGTACTTC. The variable domain in full, completed from reference TRBV28 and TRBJ2-5, reads DVKVTQSSRYLVKRTGEKVFLECVQDMDHENMFWYRQDPGLGLRLIYFSYDVKMKEKGDIPEGYSVSREKKERFSLILESASTNQTSMYLCASNTRLAGQETQYFGPGTRLLVL.

The chain combines TRBV7-2 with TRBJ2-1; TRBD2 might be the D (7 bases). Germline V lookup: CDR1 SGHTA, CDR2 FQGNSA. This CDR3 contains 17 residues. V lost 1 base and J 3 bases, leaving 16 bases between the germline ends. CDR3 loop: CASSLGGGGASYNEQFF. The CDR3 bases are TGTGCCAGCAGCTTAGGTGGTGGGGGGGCAAGCTACAATGAGCAGTTCTTC.

This chain uses TRBV5-6 with TRBJ1-3; no clear D gene. V shed 4 bases and J shed 4 bases, with 12 bases lying between them. This CDR3 is built from 14 residues. The germline CDR1 and CDR2 sequences are SGHDT and YYEEEE. The CDR3 is CASSPTLGGNTIYF. The CDR3, as DNA: TGTGCCAGCAGCCCAACCCTAGGAGGAAACACCATATATTTT.

The genes are TRBV19 and TRBJ1-1, with TRBD1 matching over 9 bases. J was trimmed by 5 bases and V by 5 bases; bases with no gene match: 12. The CDR3 spans 16 residues. Germline values: CDR1 LNHDA, CDR2 SQIVND (reference sequence). Here the CDR3 reads CASSFLLDRGGTEAFF. As DNA, the CDR3 is TGTGCCAGTAGTTTCCTCCTGGACAGGGGAGGGACTGAAGCTTTCTTT.

V and J are TRBV5-1 and TRBJ1-6, with a possible D match to TRBD1 (6 bases). The CDR3 extends over 17 amino acids. The V gene lost 5 bases and the J gene lost 0 bases, with 15 bases spanning the gap. Germline loops: CDR1 SGHRS, CDR2 YFSETQ. The DNA for the CDR3 is TGCGCCAGCAGGGTCTATGCCAGGGGCTCCTATAATTCACCCCTCCACTTT. It encodes CASRVYARGSYNSPLHF.